A selection of T cell receptor beta chains follows, all from one sample in a study of response to subunit inactivated influenza vaccine. TCRdb passed the RT-PCR reads through MiXCR, listing each CDR3 protein once. The sample records around 530,000 distinct CDR3 sequences, approximately 16% being singletons. Here the sequenced sample was CD4+ T cells sorted from PBMCs, taken around 25 months after vaccination. All receptors come from a man between 45 and 75 years old who received an inactivated influenza vaccine. Each CDR3 is given with its conserved first and last residue. The D gene is left open where the match is weak. Some rows mark clone size as missing; the rest say once, few, many or name a class of expanded clone.

j_gene: TRBJ1-3
d_gene: .
v_gene: TRBV10-3
abundance: few
CDR3nt: TGTGCCATCAGTGAGCGCGACACCTCCTCTGGAAACACCATATATTTT
CDR3aa: CAISERDTSSGNTIYF

j_gene: TRBJ1-5
d_gene: .
v_gene: TRBV19
abundance: few
CDR3nt: TGTGCCAGTAGCGGGGCCTATAGCAATCAGCCCCAGCATTTT
CDR3aa: CASSGAYSNQPQHF

j_gene: TRBJ2-3
d_gene: TRBD2
v_gene: TRBV20-1
abundance: .
CDR3nt: TGCAGTGCTAGAGGAGGAGCGGGAAGGACAGATACGCAGTATTTT
CDR3aa: CSARGGAGRTDTQYF

j_gene: TRBJ2-5
d_gene: .
v_gene: TRBV10-3
abundance: .
CDR3nt: TGTGCCATCAGTTGGCGGGAACAAGAGACCCAGTACTTC
CDR3aa: CAISWREQETQYF

j_gene: TRBJ2-7
d_gene: TRBD1
v_gene: TRBV13
abundance: many
CDR3nt: TGTGCCAGCAGCTTAGGTGACAGGGTCTCATACGAGCAGTACTTC
CDR3aa: CASSLGDRVSYEQYF

j_gene: TRBJ2-2
d_gene: TRBD2
v_gene: TRBV11-1
abundance: .
CDR3nt: TGTGCCATAAAGCTAGCGGGACCCACCGGGGAGCTGTTTTTT
CDR3aa: CAIKLAGPTGELFF

j_gene: TRBJ2-7
d_gene: TRBD2
v_gene: TRBV20-1
abundance: few
CDR3nt: TGCAGTGCTAGAGATTTCCTAGCGGATTACGAGCAGTACTTC
CDR3aa: CSARDFLADYEQYF

j_gene: TRBJ2-6
d_gene: .
v_gene: TRBV5-1
abundance: many
CDR3nt: TGCGCCAGCAGCTTGGGGGGAGTTTCTGGGGCCAACGTCCTGACTTTC
CDR3aa: CASSLGGVSGANVLTF

j_gene: TRBJ2-3
d_gene: TRBD2
v_gene: TRBV7-2
abundance: few
CDR3nt: TGTGCCAGCAGCTTAGCGGTAGCGGGGGCTGGCACAGATACGCAGTATTTT
CDR3aa: CASSLAVAGAGTDTQYF

j_gene: TRBJ1-5
d_gene: TRBD1
v_gene: TRBV6-1
abundance: .
CDR3nt: TGTGCCAGCAGCCCGACCGGACAGGGTCATAGCAATCAGCCCCAGCATTTT
CDR3aa: CASSPTGQGHSNQPQHF

j_gene: TRBJ2-3
d_gene: TRBD2
v_gene: TRBV5-1
abundance: few
CDR3nt: TGCGCCAGCGGGACTAGCGGGAAGGATACGCAGTATTTT
CDR3aa: CASGTSGKDTQYF

j_gene: TRBJ1-5
d_gene: .
v_gene: TRBV4-3
abundance: .
CDR3nt: TGCGCCAGCAGCCAAGACATCAGGGGTGGCAATCAGCCCCAGCATTTT
CDR3aa: CASSQDIRGGNQPQHF

j_gene: TRBJ2-1
d_gene: TRBD2
v_gene: TRBV5-1
abundance: .
CDR3nt: TGCGCCAGCAGCGACCTAGCGGACTCCTACAATGAGCAGTTCTTC
CDR3aa: CASSDLADSYNEQFF

j_gene: TRBJ2-2
d_gene: .
v_gene: TRBV6-1
abundance: .
CDR3nt: TGTGCCAGCAGACGACAGTTCGCGAACACCGGGGAGCTGTTTTTT
CDR3aa: CASRRQFANTGELFF

j_gene: TRBJ1-2
d_gene: .
v_gene: TRBV7-2
abundance: few
CDR3nt: TGTGCCAGCAGCTTAGCGGTGACAGGTTATGGCTACACCTTC
CDR3aa: CASSLAVTGYGYTF

j_gene: TRBJ2-6
d_gene: TRBD1
v_gene: TRBV28
abundance: .
CDR3nt: TGTGCCAGCAGGGGACAGGGATTAAAGTCCGGGGCCAACGTCCTGACTTTC
CDR3aa: CASRGQGLKSGANVLTF

j_gene: TRBJ2-4
d_gene: .
v_gene: TRBV4-1
abundance: .
CDR3nt: TGCGCCAGCAGCCAAATTTTAGCCAAAAACATTCAGTACTTC
CDR3aa: CASSQILAKNIQYF

j_gene: TRBJ2-2
d_gene: .
v_gene: TRBV7-8
abundance: few
CDR3nt: TGTGCCAGCAGCTCGGGGGCGTTCAGGCATGTCGGGGAGCTGTTTTTT
CDR3aa: CASSSGAFRHVGELFF

j_gene: TRBJ2-7
d_gene: .
v_gene: TRBV20-1
abundance: .
CDR3nt: TGCAGTGCTAGCGGGGTGGCGGGTCTCAGGAGCTCCTACGAGCAGTACTTC
CDR3aa: CSASGVAGLRSSYEQYF

j_gene: TRBJ2-1
d_gene: .
v_gene: TRBV6-5
abundance: .
CDR3nt: TGTGCCAGCAGTTACCTATATACCTTGGGACTTAATAATGAGCAGTTCTTC
CDR3aa: CASSYLYTLGLNNEQFF

j_gene: TRBJ2-3
d_gene: .
v_gene: TRBV7-9
abundance: .
CDR3nt: TGTGCCAGCAGCTTAAAGGAACGGGGAGATACGCAGTATTTT
CDR3aa: CASSLKERGDTQYF

j_gene: TRBJ2-7
d_gene: .
v_gene: TRBV11-2
abundance: .
CDR3nt: TGTGCCAGCAGTCCTAACTCCGGACAGACCTACGAGCAGTACTTC
CDR3aa: CASSPNSGQTYEQYF

j_gene: TRBJ2-1
d_gene: .
v_gene: TRBV6-2/TRBV6-3
abundance: few
CDR3nt: TGTGCCAGCAGTTACAACATCCAGAACGGGGACCTCGGTGAGCAGTTCTTC
CDR3aa: CASSYNIQNGDLGEQFF

j_gene: TRBJ2-5
d_gene: .
v_gene: TRBV2
abundance: .
CDR3nt: TGTGCCAGCACTAGGGCCCTCCAAGATGGTACCCAGTACTTC
CDR3aa: CASTRALQDGTQYF